The 16 T cell receptor beta chains below all came from one sample that was sequenced in a study of blood T cell repertoires in COVID-19. Sequencing used immunoSEQ multiplex PCR; TCRdb keeps in-frame clones, though not all of them. The top ten clones hold approximately 7.1% of a sample with around 200,000 clones, roughly four fifths of them seen once. Sequencing was carried out using peripheral blood. The receptors shown here come from a human donor in a cohort sampled during active COVID-19.

The chain recombines TRBV5-1 with TRBJ1-3, with TRBD1 matching over 7 bases. The germline CDR1 and CDR2 sequences are SGHRS and YFSETQ. The CDR3 covers 15 residues. Trimming removed 3 bases from V and 0 bases from J; junction bases left unmatched: 3. The CDR3 protein is CASSSDRASGNTIYF. The CDR3 bases are TGCGCCAGCAGCTCCGACAGGGCCTCTGGAAACACCATATATTTT. Supplemented by reference TRBV5-1 and TRBJ1-3, the full variable domain reads KAGVTQTPRYLIKTRGQQVTLSCSPISGHRSVSWYQQTPGQGLQFLFEYFSETQRNKGNFPGRFSGRQFSNSRSEMNVSTLELGDSALYLCASSSDRASGNTIYFGEGSWLTVV.

This clone has a single count. The chain is built from TRBV11-2 and TRBJ1-1; the D is unclear. Germline values: CDR1 SGHAT, CDR2 FQNNGV. V lost 7 bases, J lost 6 bases, and 15 bases lay in between. The CDR3 has 13 amino acids. The CDR3 region is CASTFSGESEAFF. The CDR3 nucleotides read TGTGCCAGCACCTTTAGTGGGGAGTCTGAAGCTTTCTTT.

J is TRBJ2-5 and V is TRBV30; D possibly corresponds to TRBD2 (6 bases). V was clipped by 4 bases and J by 1 base, with 13 bases between them. The CDR3 is 14 amino acids. CDR1 is GTSNPN and CDR2 is SVGIG in the germline V gene (reference sequence). CDR3 nucleotide sequence: TGTGCCTGGACCACGGCGGGGATCCAAGAGACCCAGTACTTC. As protein: CAWTTAGIQETQYF.

J is TRBJ2-7 and V is TRBV9; TRBD1 aligns across 9 bases. The length of the CDR3 is 16 residues. CDR1 is SGDLS, CDR2 YYNGEE, per germline. J lost 1 base, V lost 4 bases, and 9 bases had no gene match. The CDR3 nucleotides are TGTGCCAGCAGCTTTAGAGCGGGACAGGGTTCCTACGAGCAGTACTTC. Translation: CASSFRAGQGSYEQYF. Full variable domain (rest looked up from reference TRBV9 and TRBJ2-7): DSGVTQTPKHLITATGQRVTLRCSPRSGDLSVYWYQQSLDQGLQFLIQYYNGEERAKGNILERFSAQQFPDLHSELNLSSLELGDSALYFCASSFRAGQGSYEQYFGPGTRLTVT.

The chain is built from TRBV19 and TRBJ1-5, with 8 positions matching TRBD1. The CDR3 has 16 residues. Germline V gene lookup returns CDR1 LNHDA and CDR2 SQIVND (reference sequence). V gave up 6 bases and J gave up 0 bases; unmatched junction bases: 7. CDR3 residues: CASSPTGDISNQPQHF. The CDR3 bases are TGTGCCAGTAGCCCGACAGGGGACATTAGCAATCAGCCCCAGCATTTT. Looking up the rest from reference TRBV19 and TRBJ1-5 gives the full variable domain: DGGITQSPKYLFRKEGQNVTLSCEQNLNHDAMYWYRQDPGQGLRLIYYSQIVNDFQKGDIAEGYSVSREKKESFPLTVTSAQKNPTAFYLCASSPTGDISNQPQHFGDGTRLSIL.

The rearrangement uses TRBV23-1 and TRBJ1-2, with 10 nucleotides matching TRBD1. TRBV23-1 is an open reading frame, and its role is uncertain. The junction had 10 bases not matched to a gene; V was cut back by 8 bases and J by 7 bases. This CDR3 is built from 14 residues. The CDR3 reads CASGTGANGGGYTF. In DNA, the CDR3 is TGCGCCAGCGGGACAGGGGCCAATGGGGGTGGCTACACCTTC.

The chain joins TRBV5-5 to TRBJ2-1; D might be TRBD1 (6 bases). V lost 0 bases to trimming and J lost 6 bases, with 13 bases between them. The CDR3 is 15 amino acids. CDR1 SGHKS and CDR2 YYEKEE come from the germline V gene (reference sequence). The CDR3 sequence is CASSLEGTPINEQFF. As DNA, the CDR3 is TGTGCCAGCAGCTTGGAAGGGACACCTATCAATGAGCAGTTCTTC.

This chain links TRBV18 with TRBJ2-7; no reliable D call. V lost 3 bases to trimming and J lost 3 bases, with 12 bases between them. The CDR3 is made up of 14 amino acids. The V gene's germline CDR1 is KGHSH and CDR2 LQKENI. The CDR3 spells CASSPAGTGYEQYF. The CDR3 bases are TGTGCCAGCTCACCGGCCGGAACGGGCTACGAGCAGTACTTC.

The chain couples TRBV7-9 to TRBJ2-7; 7 bases fit TRBD2. The germline V gene has CDR1 SEHNR and CDR2 FQNEAQ (reference sequence). There are 14 residues in the CDR3. V lost 4 bases to trimming and J lost 0 bases; unmatched junction nucleotides: 3. The DNA for the CDR3 is TGTGCCAGCAGCTCTAGCGGCAGCTCCTACGAGCAGTACTTC. Protein sequence: CASSSSGSSYEQYF.

The chain recombines TRBV24-1 with TRBJ1-5; no reliable D call. The CDR3 extends over 14 amino acids. Germline CDR1 is KGHDR and CDR2 is SFDVKD. V dropped 2 bases and J dropped 3 bases, with 7 bases sitting between them. The CDR3 region has the DNA TGTGCCACCAGTGATTCTCAGTACAATCAGCCCCAGCATTTT. This codes for CATSDSQYNQPQHF.

J is TRBJ2-1 and V is TRBV13; 10 bases are a match to TRBD2. Trimming cost V 7 bases and J 1 base; bases outside gene matches: 7. The CDR3 extends over 16 amino acids. Germline CDR1 is PRHDT and CDR2 is FYEKMQ (reference sequence). CDR3 bases: TGTGCCAGCAACACAGCGGGGGGGCGATCCTACAATGAGCAGTTCTTC. Translation gives CASNTAGGRSYNEQFF.

The chain recombines TRBV27 with TRBJ1-6, with D hard to call. Trimming took off 4 bases at V and 9 bases at J, with 16 bases between the two ends. Looked up from germline, CDR1 is MNHEY and CDR2 is SMNVEV (reference sequence). The CDR3 covers 15 residues. CDR3 residues: CASSWFSQKISPLHF. As DNA, the CDR3 is TGTGCCAGCAGTTGGTTTAGCCAGAAAATTTCACCCCTCCACTTT.

The genes are TRBV29-1 and TRBJ1-2, with TRBD1 as a possible D gene (6 bases). The length of the CDR3 is 15 residues. Trimming left V 2 bases short and J 8 bases short, with 21 bases between. Germline V gene lookup returns CDR1 SQVTM and CDR2 ANQGSEA. DNA of the CDR3: TGCAGCGTTGAATCGACAGGCCCAACTTGGGGAGGCTACACCTTC. This translates into CSVESTGPTWGGYTF.

This chain uses TRBV13 with TRBJ2-5; D might be TRBD2 (6 bases). The CDR3 contains 14 residues. V shed 5 bases and J shed 4 bases, with 14 bases lying between them. Germline CDR1 reads PRHDT; CDR2 reads FYEKMQ (reference sequence). The CDR3 region has the DNA TGTGCCAGCAGCCCTACCGGGAGCCGAGAGACCCAGTACTTC. This translates into CASSPTGSRETQYF.

This clone was recorded only once. The gene calls are TRBV6-5 and TRBJ2-7; TRBD2 agrees at 8 bases. Trimming at V came to 7 bases and at J to 2 bases, leaving 10 bases not matched to a gene. The CDR3 consists of 15 residues. Germline loops: CDR1 MNHEY, CDR2 SVGAGI. CDR3 sequence (DNA): TGTGCCAGCAATACCGGGGGGGCAGGGACCTACGAGCAGTACTTC. It yields the protein CASNTGGAGTYEQYF.

The V call is TRBV4-1, the J call TRBJ1-6; 8 nucleotides match TRBD1. Germline CDR1 reads MGHRA; CDR2 reads YSYEKL. The CDR3 covers 16 residues. J was trimmed by 13 bases and V by 4 bases; bases with no gene match: 15. The CDR3 sequence is CASSPETGATYPPLHF. The CDR3 region has the DNA TGCGCCAGCAGCCCCGAGACAGGGGCGACGTATCCCCCCCTCCACTTT.